The 23 T cell receptor beta chains listed next were all sequenced from one sample in a study of blood T cell repertoires in COVID-19. The assay was immunoSEQ multiplex PCR, and TCRdb's table has in-frame clones only and misses some. Found here are more than 95,000 clones, 70% to 90% of them singletons; the top ten hold less than 2%. Sequenced: peripheral blood. Source of these receptors: a human donor in a cohort sampled during active COVID-19.

For this clone: An end of the junction differs from the germline gene, which may be a read error. The rearrangement links TRBV28 to TRBJ2-7; possible D gene TRBD2, 6 bases. CDR1 is MDHEN, CDR2 SYDVKM, per germline. The CDR3 length is 16 residues. The CDR3: CASSSSKAGRNYGQYF. The CDR3 DNA reads as TGTGCCAGCAGCTCTTCCAAGGCAGGGAGGAATTACGGGCAGTACTTC.

V usage is TRBV3-1 (or the pseudogene TRBV3-2) and J usage is TRBJ2-3; 10 positions match TRBD2. J lost 6 bases, V lost 3 bases, and 6 bases had no gene match. CDR1 LGHDT and CDR2 YNNKEL come from the germline V gene (reference sequence). The CDR3 sequence is 15 residues long. CDR3 in DNA: TGTGCCAGCAGCCATGTCCTAGCGGGAGTGGATACGCAGTATTTT. Translating gives CASSHVLAGVDTQYF.

V usage is TRBV5-1 and J usage is TRBJ2-7, with TRBD2 matching over 12 bases. Looked up from germline, CDR1 is SGHRS and CDR2 is YFSETQ. The CDR3 has 16 amino acids. V was pared by 4 bases and J by 2 bases, with 7 bases of the junction left unmatched. Here the CDR3 reads CASSLQLAGGAYEQYF. The DNA for the CDR3 is TGCGCCAGCAGCCTTCAACTAGCGGGAGGCGCCTACGAGCAGTACTTC.

This chain uses TRBV6-4 with TRBJ2-1; D uncertain. Germline V gene data show CDR1 as MRHNA and CDR2 as SNTAGT. Trimming removed 3 bases from V and 6 bases from J, with 9 bases in between. The CDR3 has 13 amino acids. The CDR3 reads CASSEGSVNEQFF. The CDR3 bases are TGTGCCAGCAGTGAGGGCAGTGTCAATGAGCAGTTCTTC.

The CDR3 DNA reads TGCGCCAGCAGCTTGAGGATTGGGCAACATGGCTACACCTTC. Translated: CASSLRIGQHGYTF. V and J are TRBV5-1 and TRBJ1-2; the D is unclear. The V end lost 1 base, the J end lost 6 bases, and 13 bases lay between the germline ends. Germline lookup yields CDR1 SGHRS and CDR2 YFSETQ. The CDR3 spans 14 residues.

V usage is TRBV28 and J usage is TRBJ2-5; TRBD1 matches 7 bases. Germline CDR1 reads MDHEN; CDR2 reads SYDVKM. The J segment lost 3 bases and the V segment lost 5 bases, leaving 9 bases of the junction unmatched. The CDR3 sequence is 15 residues long. CDR3 loop: CASSLTGAEKETQYF. CDR3 bases: TGTGCCAGCAGTCTTACAGGGGCAGAGAAAGAGACCCAGTACTTC.

The chain carries TRBV19 and TRBJ1-5; D gene unclear. Germline CDR1 and CDR2: LNHDA and SQIVND (reference sequence). CDR3 length: 11 amino acids. Trimming took off 11 bases at V and 4 bases at J, with 9 bases between the two ends. CDR3 bases: TGTGCCTCGGGGAGAAATCAGCCCCAGCATTTT. It translates to CASGRNQPQHF.

The chain joins TRBV28 to TRBJ2-5; D might be TRBD2 (5 bases). V lost 2 bases and J lost 0, with 16 bases in between. Germline loops: CDR1 MDHEN, CDR2 SYDVKM. The CDR3 totals 17 residues. The CDR3 here is CASSLGAQRRYQETQYF. Written as DNA, the CDR3 is TGTGCCAGCAGTTTAGGAGCCCAGCGGAGGTACCAAGAGACCCAGTACTTC.

J is TRBJ1-5 and V is TRBV6-5, with TRBD1 as a possible D gene (5 bases). Germline values: CDR1 MNHEY, CDR2 SVGAGI. The CDR3 has 13 residues. The germline V and J ends were trimmed by 4 bases and 6 bases, with 10 bases remaining between them. The CDR3 sequence: CASSSRGTQPQHF. DNA of the CDR3: TGTGCCAGCAGTTCTCGGGGGACTCAGCCCCAGCATTTT.

The chain has TRBV19 and TRBJ1-4; D perhaps matches TRBD1 (5 bases). CDR3 length: 15 residues. With 6 bases removed from V and 10 bases from J, the gap between germline ends came to 21 bases. Germline V lookup: CDR1 LNHDA, CDR2 SQIVND (reference sequence). The CDR3 nucleotides are TGTGCCAGTAGGGAATCCGGGACTTCGGGTTCAAAACTGTTTTTT. It yields the protein CASRESGTSGSKLFF. Supplemented by reference TRBV19 and TRBJ1-4, the full variable domain reads DGGITQSPKYLFRKEGQNVTLSCEQNLNHDAMYWYRQDPGQGLRLIYYSQIVNDFQKGDIAEGYSVSREKKESFPLTVTSAQKNPTAFYLCASRESGTSGSKLFFGSGTQLSVL.

The V gene is TRBV7-9, the J gene TRBJ2-3; 12 bases fit TRBD2. In germline, CDR1 is SEHNR, CDR2 FQNEAQ (reference sequence). The CDR3 is made up of 17 amino acids. V lost 0 bases and J lost 1; bases outside the gene matches: 2. Here the CDR3 reads CASSLATSGRGTDTQYF. CDR3 in DNA: TGTGCCAGCAGCTTAGCGACTAGCGGGAGAGGCACAGATACGCAGTATTTT.

V and J are TRBV5-6 and TRBJ2-7; tentatively, D is TRBD2 (5 bases). The CDR3 spans 12 residues. Germline V gene sequence: CDR1 SGHDT, CDR2 YYEEEE. The V end was cut by 4 bases, the J end by 7 bases, with 12 bases between. The DNA of the CDR3 is TGTGCCAGCAGCCCGACCCCGGGAGAGCAGTACTTC. It yields the protein CASSPTPGEQYF.

V and J are TRBV15 and TRBJ2-7; D gene uncertain. Germline CDR1 LNHNV, CDR2 YYDKDF (reference sequence). V was cut by 3 bases and J by 3 bases, with 12 bases left in between. The CDR3 sequence is 14 residues long. CDR3 sequence reads: CATSSISNNYEQYF. The DNA of the CDR3 is TGTGCCACCAGCAGTATCTCGAACAACTACGAGCAGTACTTC.

In its sample, this clone was seen a few times. The V gene is TRBV5-1, the J gene TRBJ2-3; 13 positions agree with TRBD2. The junction had 3 bases not matched to a gene; V was cut back by 2 bases and J by 3 bases. Germline CDR1 is SGHRS and CDR2 is YFSETQ. The CDR3 is 16 amino acids. CDR3 coding DNA: TGCGCCAGCAGCTTCACTAGCGGGGGGGCAACAGATACGCAGTATTTT. This translates into CASSFTSGGATDTQYF.

The chain recombines TRBV10-3 with TRBJ2-3, with 7 bases identical to TRBD2. CDR3 length: 13 residues. Germline assignment: CDR1 ENHRY and CDR2 SYGVKD. After removal of 10 bases from V and 3 bases from J, the junction contained 7 bases not matched to a gene. CDR3 bases: TGTGCCACTTCTGGGGGGGAGACAGATACGCAGTATTTT. It translates to CATSGGETDTQYF.

The chain uses TRBV7-6 and TRBJ1-5, with TRBD1 matching over 10 bases. Per the germline V gene, CDR1 is SGHVS and CDR2 is FNYEAQ. Trimming took 6 bases from V and 6 from J; bases not matched to a gene: 5. The CDR3 has 14 residues. The CDR3 reads CASSPTGGGQPQHF. The DNA of the CDR3 is TGTGCCAGCAGTCCGACAGGGGGCGGTCAGCCCCAGCATTTT.

The J gene is TRBJ2-1, the V gene TRBV19; 14 bases are a match to TRBD2. This CDR3 region has 16 residues. The J segment lost 5 bases and the V segment lost 4 bases, leaving 4 bases of the junction unmatched. CDR1 is LNHDA, CDR2 SQIVND, per germline (reference sequence). The DNA for the CDR3 is TGTGCCAGTAGTACCCGACTAGCGGGAGGGAACAATGAGCAGTTCTTC. Protein sequence: CASSTRLAGGNNEQFF. Drawing the rest from reference TRBV19 and TRBJ2-1, the complete variable domain is DGGITQSPKYLFRKEGQNVTLSCEQNLNHDAMYWYRQDPGQGLRLIYYSQIVNDFQKGDIAEGYSVSREKKESFPLTVTSAQKNPTAFYLCASSTRLAGGNNEQFFGPGTRLTVL.

The chain joins TRBV9 to TRBJ1-1; no definite D call. V lost 3 bases and J 2 bases, leaving 14 bases between the germline ends. CDR1 is SGDLS, CDR2 YYNGEE, per germline. The CDR3 is made up of 15 amino acids. This chain's CDR3 is CASSEHQARNTEAFF. In nucleotides, the CDR3 is TGTGCCAGCAGCGAGCATCAGGCGAGAAACACTGAAGCTTTCTTT. Full variable domain (remainder filled in from reference TRBV9 and TRBJ1-1): DSGVTQTPKHLITATGQRVTLRCSPRSGDLSVYWYQQSLDQGLQFLIQYYNGEERAKGNILERFSAQQFPDLHSELNLSSLELGDSALYFCASSEHQARNTEAFFGQGTRLTVV.

The chain links TRBV18 to TRBJ2-3; 10 bases map to TRBD2. This CDR3 has 15 amino acids. Trimming took 2 bases from V and 3 from J; bases not matched to a gene: 2. Germline V lookup: CDR1 KGHSH, CDR2 LQKENI. The CDR3 bases are TGTGCCAGCTCACCAACTAGCGGGACGACAGATACGCAGTATTTT. This gives the protein CASSPTSGTTDTQYF.

V gene TRBV5-6 combines with J gene TRBJ2-6; D might be TRBD1 (6 bases). V shed 2 bases and J shed 0 bases, with 18 bases lying between them. The CDR3 covers 19 residues. Germline loops: CDR1 SGHDT, CDR2 YYEEEE. The DNA for the CDR3 is TGTGCCAGCAGCTTACAGAAGGTGCTAGGGGGCTCTGGGGCCAACGTCCTGACTTTC. Translation: CASSLQKVLGGSGANVLTF.

The chain links TRBV12-2 to TRBJ2-7; the table's D call of TRBD2 was not tested on the DNA. TRBV12-2 is annotated as a pseudogene. The CDR3 consists of 11 residues. The CDR3 loop is CASQTGFEQYF. The CDR3 DNA reads TGTGCAAGTCAAACGGGGTTCGAGCAGTACTTC.

CDR3 residues: CASSLTGQGAKSYEQYF. For the CDR3, the DNA is TGTGCCAGCAGCTTGACCGGACAGGGGGCAAAAAGTTACGAGCAGTACTTC. The chain links TRBV11-2 to TRBJ2-7; 11 bases are shared with TRBD1. The CDR3 length is 17 residues. V gave up 3 bases and J gave up 4 bases; unmatched junction bases: 11. Germline CDR1 reads SGHAT; CDR2 reads FQNNGV.

The chain recombines TRBV19 with TRBJ1-4; TRBD1 aligns across 9 bases. The CDR3 spans 15 residues. J lost 7 bases, V lost 7 bases, and 10 bases had no gene match. The germline CDR1 and CDR2 sequences are LNHDA and SQIVND (reference sequence). This CDR3 is CASMGFGTGTEKLFF. The CDR3 region has the DNA TGTGCCAGTATGGGGTTCGGGACAGGGACTGAAAAACTGTTTTTT. The full variable domain, in which reference TRBV19 and TRBJ1-4 provide the parts outside the CDR3, is DGGITQSPKYLFRKEGQNVTLSCEQNLNHDAMYWYRQDPGQGLRLIYYSQIVNDFQKGDIAEGYSVSREKKESFPLTVTSAQKNPTAFYLCASMGFGTGTEKLFFGSGTQLSVL.